This T cell receptor beta chain is drawn from a study of cytomegalovirus exposure and HLA in healthy donors. Turning to the study itself: An early release of data contained about 85 million unique TCRs, which came from HLA-typed donors. General study results and limits: Sequencing had likely introduced a cluster of highly shared sequence variants as an artifact.

Primers included in the PCR were 60 Vbeta and 13 Jbeta primers. Profiled with immunoSEQ multiplex PCR; TCRdb holds only in-frame clones, not every one. The sample records some 120,000 clones, 15% being singletons. Concerning this clone itself: Its antigen is still unknown.

Trimming took 1 base from V and 2 from J, leaving 5 bases between them. Germline assignment: CDR1 GTSNPN and CDR2 SVGIG (reference sequence). This CDR3 contains 12 residues. Sequenced: PBMCs. This clonotype originated in a woman in her late teens or twenties in good health and CMV-seronegative. V and J are TRBV30 and TRBJ1-1; D gene ambiguous. CDR3 loop: CAWSGGNTEAFF. The DNA for the CDR3 is TGTGCCTGGAGTGGAGGTAACACTGAAGCTTTCTTT.